These T cell receptor beta chains were read from a single sample in a study of T cell responses to AZD1222 COVID-19 vaccine. Libraries were prepared by immunoSEQ multiplex PCR; TCRdb keeps only in-frame clonotypes and omits some of them. The table records 75,000 to 95,000 clones, about 88% of them present only once. Specimen: peripheral blood, collected on day 0 of AZD1222 vaccination. The receptors derive from an adult in good health. The CDR3 runs from the conserved cysteine through the conserved F or W.

J gene,V gene,CDR3 protein
TRBJ2-5,TRBV12-3/TRBV12-4,CASKVGQMETQYF
TRBJ2-3,TRBV7-9,CASISDTQYF
TRBJ2-5,TRBV19,CASSIGRAAGETQYF
TRBJ1-1,TRBV6-2/TRBV6-3,CASSPGVTEAFF
TRBJ2-3,TRBV12-3/TRBV12-4,CASSQGVMGQYF
TRBJ1-6,TRBV5-6,CASSPPSGNSPLHF
TRBJ1-2,TRBV5-4,CASSLDRISYGYTF
TRBJ1-4,TRBV12-3/TRBV12-4,CASSPQYEKLFF
TRBJ1-6,TRBV5-6,CASSLDHRGRSPLHF
TRBJ2-5,TRBV11-3,CASSSGLSSGAQETQYF
TRBJ2-3,TRBV24-1,CATSDDGTDTQYF
TRBJ1-2,TRBV25-1,CASSIPGIYGYTF
TRBJ1-2,TRBV4-3,CASSQDTAGGFGSYTF
TRBJ2-7,TRBV4-2,CASSQIEREQYF
TRBJ2-5,TRBV7-3,CASSQTYQETQYF
TRBJ1-2,TRBV7-2,CASSLEGPNYGYTF
TRBJ2-7,TRBV6-1,CASSEGYQAAMYF
TRBJ2-7,TRBV6-5,CASSYSLAGGYEQYF
TRBJ2-6,TRBV19,CATRDRISSGANVLTF
TRBJ2-5,TRBV11-2,CASSRGGAGYQETQYF
TRBJ2-7,TRBV12-3/TRBV12-4,CASSAVWGPEQYF
TRBJ2-2,TRBV10-1,CASSGGIVTGELFF
TRBJ1-4,TRBV7-9,CASSFSQGDEKLFF
TRBJ1-6,TRBV19,CASSIQPGQDNSPLHF
TRBJ2-3,TRBV5-6,CASSPGTSGFPDTQYF
TRBJ1-1,TRBV18,CASSPRGGGTEAFF
TRBJ2-6,TRBV5-6,CASSFLTGGYSGANVLTF
TRBJ2-7,TRBV2,CASRPTAFTNIPSRYF
TRBJ1-2,TRBV5-5,CASSLAIQGHYGYTF
TRBJ2-5,TRBV28,CASHSGTRGGETQYF
TRBJ1-1,TRBV24-1,CATRGEGRSEAFF
TRBJ2-1,TRBV4-1,CASSRARYNEQFF
TRBJ2-1,TRBV29-1,CSARDGAGNEQFF
TRBJ1-6,TRBV7-9,CATQTGGNSPLHF
TRBJ1-5,TRBV4-3,CASSQDRGSNQPQHF
TRBJ2-3,TRBV5-6,CASSLTSYTQYF
TRBJ2-7,TRBV7-2,CASSFLSGQTYEQYF
TRBJ2-1,TRBV5-1,CASSLGLAGVYEQFF
TRBJ2-3,TRBV5-4,CASSPNAVYTDTQYF
TRBJ1-1,TRBV7-2,CASSLTPPRVPGTEAFF
TRBJ1-2,TRBV3-1/TRBV3-2,CASSFRDRDFGYTF
TRBJ1-2,TRBV9,CASSSVLGRSNYGYTF
TRBJ1-2,TRBV19,CASFTDSLSSNYGYTF
TRBJ2-7,TRBV11-2,CASSLTGYEQYF
TRBJ1-2,TRBV4-3,CASSQDPAGAYGYTF
TRBJ1-5,TRBV5-8,CASSLGTGNQPQHF
TRBJ1-2,TRBV18,CASSPVSGGGDSNYGYTF
TRBJ2-7,TRBV11-2,CASSLGASVYEQYF
TRBJ2-7,TRBV9,CASSINPTGNFEQYF
TRBJ2-1,TRBV5-1,CASSSGSYSEQFF
TRBJ2-7,TRBV11-2,CASSLERGGRAHPSSYEQYF
TRBJ1-5,TRBV28,CASSLPQSSNQPQHF